The 29 T cell receptor beta chains reported below all come from one sample, sequenced in a study of blood T cell repertoires in COVID-19. This table comes from immunoSEQ multiplex PCR, and its TCRdb copy is limited to in-frame clones, with some not included. Of roughly 430,000 clones in the sample, nearly 90% were seen once. The material sequenced was PBMCs or T cells enriched from blood (not recorded which). These TCRs come from a woman in her forties with acute COVID-19.

The gene calls are TRBV9 and TRBJ1-3; 8 positions match TRBD1. Germline CDR1 and CDR2: SGDLS and YYNGEE. The CDR3 totals 17 residues. Unmatched junction bases numbered 13, after V lost 4 bases and J lost 4 bases. Written as DNA, the CDR3 is TGTGCCAGCAGCCCTCGGACAGGGACTTCGGGGGGAAACACCATATATTTT. This encodes CASSPRTGTSGGNTIYF.

The chain is built from TRBV30 and TRBJ1-6, with D unclear. Trimming pared 0 bases from V and 11 bases from J, leaving 11 bases between. This CDR3 has 13 residues. Germline CDR1 and CDR2: GTSNPN and SVGIG (reference sequence). CDR3 DNA: TGTGCCTGGAGTGTATCGGAGGTTACACCCCTCCACTTT. Amino acid sequence: CAWSVSEVTPLHF.

CDR3 loop: CASTLGRGDTQYF. The CDR3 region has the DNA TGTGCCAGCACGCTCGGGCGGGGAGATACGCAGTATTTT. The chain links TRBV2 to TRBJ2-3, with a possible D match to TRBD2 (6 bases). Between the trimmed V and J ends, which lost 7 bases and 5 bases, there was a span of 13 bases. This CDR3 comprises 13 residues. Germline-derived CDR1 and CDR2 are SNHLY and FYNNEI.

This chain links TRBV5-4 with TRBJ2-3; 7 nucleotides match TRBD2. Germline V lookup: CDR1 SGHNT, CDR2 YYREEE (reference sequence). Unmatched junction bases numbered 1, after V lost 2 bases and J lost 4 bases. The CDR3 is 13 amino acids. The CDR3 spells CASSLAGPDTQYF. The CDR3, as DNA: TGTGCCAGCAGCTTAGCGGGGCCAGATACGCAGTATTTT.

A single count supports this clone. The chain has TRBV14 and TRBJ2-5; maybe TRBD1 (5 bases). The germline V and J ends were trimmed by 3 bases and 4 bases, with 18 bases remaining between them. Looked up from germline, CDR1 is SGHDN and CDR2 is FVKESK. This CDR3 contains 16 residues. CDR3 DNA: TGTGCCAGCAGCCACCGGGTGGGGCGAGGTGTAGAGACCCAGTACTTC. Translated, it gives CASSHRVGRGVETQYF.

The genes are TRBV5-6 and TRBJ1-1; D may be TRBD1 (6 bases). Deletions cut 5 bases from V and 1 base from J, with 18 bases between. The germline CDR1 and CDR2 sequences are SGHDT and YYEEEE. This CDR3 contains 16 residues. CDR3 loop: CASRASPGGGNTEAFF. In DNA form, the CDR3 reads TGTGCCAGCAGGGCCTCCCCGGGAGGGGGGAACACTGAAGCTTTCTTT.

The V and J genes are TRBV19 and TRBJ2-5; 10 bases agree with TRBD1. Trimming removed 6 bases from V and 4 bases from J; junction bases left unmatched: 5. Germline V gives CDR1 LNHDA, CDR2 SQIVND (reference sequence). This CDR3 has 14 residues. The CDR3: CASSQTGGGETQYF. CDR3 coding DNA: TGTGCCAGTAGCCAGACAGGGGGCGGAGAGACCCAGTACTTC.

The chain links TRBV10-3 to TRBJ2-2; D is possibly TRBD1 (6 bases). Germline V gene lookup returns CDR1 ENHRY and CDR2 SYGVKD. The germline V and J ends were trimmed by 5 bases and 5 bases, with 12 bases remaining between them. CDR3 length equals 14 residues. CDR3 protein: CAISRQAGTGELFF. The CDR3 nucleotides are TGTGCCATCAGTCGACAGGCAGGTACCGGGGAGCTGTTTTTT.

This clone was seen a single time. The chain employs TRBV10-2 and TRBJ2-7, with D maybe TRBD1 (6 bases). The CDR3 covers 15 residues. Germline V gives CDR1 WSHSY, CDR2 SAAADI. V was shortened by 7 bases and J by 0 bases, with 16 bases between the two germline ends. The CDR3: CASTPGTPSSYEQYF. The CDR3, as DNA: TGCGCCAGCACCCCCGGGACACCGAGCTCCTACGAGCAGTACTTC.

A note on this clone: Other DNA sequences in this sample translate to the same CDR3. The chain employs TRBV18 and TRBJ2-5; 7 nucleotides agree with TRBD2. Germline V gene lookup returns CDR1 KGHSH and CDR2 LQKENI. V trimming: 3 bases; J trimming: 5 bases; junction bases outside the gene matches: 6. CDR3 size: 14 residues. CDR3 loop: CASSPQAGLETQYF. As DNA, the CDR3 is TGTGCCAGCTCACCCCAAGCGGGGTTGGAGACCCAGTACTTC.

The J gene is TRBJ1-2, the V gene TRBV5-6; D unresolved. This CDR3 region has 11 residues. The V end was cut by 2 bases, the J end by 7 bases, with 6 bases between. CDR1 and CDR2 from the germline V gene are SGHDT and YYEEEE. DNA for the CDR3: TGTGCCAGCAGCTTCCTCGGTGGCTACACCTTC. This codes for CASSFLGGYTF.

This chain joins TRBV6-1 and TRBJ2-7; possibly TRBD2 for D (6 bases). Germline CDR1 MNHNS, CDR2 SASEGT. V gave up 1 base and J gave up 7 bases, with 17 bases separating them. The CDR3 length is 15 residues. Here the CDR3 reads CASSEGGDGRWEQYF. CDR3 sequence (DNA): TGTGCCAGCAGTGAAGGGGGGGACGGTCGATGGGAGCAGTACTTC.

The V gene is TRBV7-8, the J gene TRBJ2-5, with TRBD2 as a possible D gene (7 bases). CDR1 and CDR2 (germline): SGHVS, FQNEAQ. The CDR3 loop spans 15 amino acids. V was cut by 0 bases and J by 7 bases, with 15 bases left in between. The CDR3 protein is CASSLAGGPTGTQYF. The CDR3 bases are TGTGCCAGCAGCTTAGCCGGGGGGCCCACAGGGACCCAGTACTTC.

Turning to this clone: One end of the junction is discordant with germline, which a read error may explain. CDR3 loop: CASSLDRGRTDTQYF. CDR3 sequence (DNA): TGTGCCAGCAGCCTAGACAGGGGGCGGACAGATACGCAGTATTTT. The chain joins TRBV11-2 to TRBJ2-3, with TRBD1 matching 10 bases. CDR1 is SGHAT and CDR2 is FQNNGV in the germline V gene. CDR3 length: 15 amino acids.

The chain joins TRBV11-2 to TRBJ1-1; maybe TRBD1 (6 bases). CDR3 size: 16 residues. V was shortened by 4 bases and J by 1 base, with 16 bases between the two germline ends. Germline V CDR1 and CDR2: SGHAT, FQNNGV. In DNA, the CDR3 is TGTGCCAGCAGCTCCCGGACAGCGTATACGAACACTGAAGCTTTCTTT. This encodes CASSSRTAYTNTEAFF.

This clone appeared once. The V gene is TRBV5-8, the J gene TRBJ2-7; D is possibly TRBD1 (6 bases). Trimming took 4 bases from V and 1 from J, leaving 15 bases between them. Germline V gene sequence: CDR1 SGHTS, CDR2 YDEGEE. The CDR3 spans 15 residues. The DNA of the CDR3 is TGTGCCAGCAGCGTCGGACAGTGGCAATCCTACGAGCAGTACTTC. Its protein product is CASSVGQWQSYEQYF.

The chain employs TRBV7-9 and TRBJ2-7, with a weak D call TRBD1 (5 bases). The CDR3 extends over 11 amino acids. Germline V lookup: CDR1 SEHNR, CDR2 FQNEAQ (reference sequence). Trimming cost V 8 bases and J 6 bases, with 11 bases left between them. CDR3 region: CASQGNSEQYF. CDR3 DNA: TGTGCCAGCCAGGGAAATAGCGAGCAGTACTTC.

This clone is a singleton in its sample. The genes are TRBV2 and TRBJ1-2; 7 nucleotides align to TRBD1. V lost 0 bases, J lost 8 bases, and 9 bases stayed unmatched. This CDR3 has 15 residues. Germline assignment: CDR1 SNHLY and CDR2 FYNNEI. The CDR3 loop reads CASSEANEGAVGYTF. DNA of the CDR3: TGTGCCAGCAGTGAAGCGAACGAGGGGGCGGTGGGCTACACCTTC.

The V call is TRBV12-3 or TRBV12-4, the J call TRBJ2-3; D gene unclear. The length of the CDR3 is 12 residues. V was shortened by 2 bases and J by 4 bases, with 4 bases between the two germline ends. CDR3 DNA: TGTGCCAGCAGTTTATATCCAGATACGCAGTATTTT. This encodes CASSLYPDTQYF.

V and J are TRBV7-2 and TRBJ2-1; D perhaps matches TRBD2 (5 bases). The CDR3 runs 14 residues. The ends were cut back, 5 bases at V and 8 bases at J, with 16 bases in the middle. Germline V gives CDR1 SGHTA, CDR2 FQGNSA. DNA of the CDR3: TGTGCCAGCAGCACCCCACTAGGTCGGGATGAGCAGTTCTTC. The encoded protein is CASSTPLGRDEQFF.

The chain links TRBV4-2 to TRBJ1-4, with 7 positions matching TRBD1. The junction had 5 bases not matched to a gene; V was cut back by 1 base and J by 3 bases. Germline CDR1 LGHNA, CDR2 YNFKEQ. This CDR3 spans 16 amino acids. In DNA, the CDR3 is TGTGCCAGCAGCCAAGCCCCAACAGGGGCTAATGAAAAACTGTTTTTT. Protein product: CASSQAPTGANEKLFF.

The rearrangement joins TRBV18 to TRBJ1-5, with TRBD1 matching 8 bases. V lost 4 bases, J lost 6 bases, and 5 bases stayed unmatched. The CDR3 is 14 residues long. CDR1 is KGHSH, CDR2 LQKENI, per germline. CDR3 sequence reads: CASSLGTGRQPQHF. In DNA form, the CDR3 reads TGTGCCAGCTCACTCGGGACAGGACGTCAGCCCCAGCATTTT.

V usage is TRBV27 and J usage is TRBJ2-7, with a possible D match to TRBD2 (5 bases). CDR3 length: 14 residues. Trimming took 0 bases from V and 2 from J, leaving 8 bases between them. Germline assignment: CDR1 MNHEY and CDR2 SMNVEV (reference sequence). CDR3 nucleotides: TGTGCCAGCAGTTTATCATCGGGGACCTACGAGCAGTACTTC. Translated, it gives CASSLSSGTYEQYF.

This clone was detected a few times. The rearrangement uses TRBV7-2 and TRBJ1-2; no definite D call. V dropped 2 bases and J dropped 3 bases, with 16 bases sitting between them. Germline V CDR1 and CDR2: SGHTA, FQGNSA. The CDR3 is 16 residues long. CDR3 sequence: CASSLSLGGPHYGYTF. The DNA for the CDR3 is TGTGCCAGCAGCTTATCCCTCGGAGGCCCGCACTATGGCTACACCTTC. Variable domain in full (rest from reference TRBV7-2 and TRBJ1-2): GAGVSQSPSNKVTEKGKDVELRCDPISGHTALYWYRQSLGQGLEFLIYFQGNSAPDKSGLPSDRFSAERTGGSVSTLTIQRTQQEDSAVYLCASSLSLGGPHYGYTFGSGTRLTVV.

The genes are TRBV5-3 and TRBJ1-1; D ambiguous. TRBV5-3 falls under the ORF class, with uncertain function. Trimming stripped 3 bases from V and 1 base from J, with 16 bases between. CDR3 size: 16 residues. CDR3 in amino acids: CARSSSPRTKNTEAFF. The DNA for the CDR3 is TGTGCCAGAAGCTCGAGTCCAAGAACCAAGAACACTGAAGCTTTCTTT.

The rearrangement joins TRBV2 to TRBJ1-4, with D unresolved. CDR1 and CDR2 (germline): SNHLY, FYNNEI. Between the trimmed V and J ends, which lost 7 bases and 8 bases, there was a span of 17 bases. This CDR3 spans 14 amino acids. In DNA, the CDR3 is TGTGCCAGCAATTTCCGGGAGCGCGGAGAAAAACTGTTTTTT. It is translated as CASNFRERGEKLFF.

DNA of the CDR3: TGTGCCAGCAGAATAACGGGACAGGGAAAGAATGAGCAGTTCTTC. This codes for CASRITGQGKNEQFF. The J gene is TRBJ2-1, the V gene TRBV27, with 9 bases aligning to TRBD1. Per germline, CDR1 MNHEY and CDR2 SMNVEV (reference sequence). The J segment lost 7 bases and the V segment lost 6 bases, leaving 10 bases of the junction unmatched. The CDR3 consists of 15 residues.

The rearrangement links TRBV2 to TRBJ2-2; 9 bases map to TRBD1. The CDR3 has 15 amino acids. The V gene's germline CDR1 is SNHLY and CDR2 FYNNEI. Germline trimming cut 6 bases from V and 3 bases from J; bases unmatched to any gene: 5. CDR3: CASRADRGYTGELFF. DNA for the CDR3: TGTGCCAGCAGGGCCGACAGGGGGTACACCGGGGAGCTGTTTTTT.

This chain uses TRBV5-4 with TRBJ2-7, with a weak D call TRBD2 (5 bases). V was cut by 0 bases and J by 3 bases, with 13 bases left in between. The V gene's germline CDR1 is SGHNT and CDR2 YYREEE (reference sequence). The CDR3 runs 15 residues. CDR3 region: CASSLGRGGYYEQYF. Written as DNA, the CDR3 is TGTGCCAGCAGCTTGGGACGCGGAGGCTACTACGAGCAGTACTTC.